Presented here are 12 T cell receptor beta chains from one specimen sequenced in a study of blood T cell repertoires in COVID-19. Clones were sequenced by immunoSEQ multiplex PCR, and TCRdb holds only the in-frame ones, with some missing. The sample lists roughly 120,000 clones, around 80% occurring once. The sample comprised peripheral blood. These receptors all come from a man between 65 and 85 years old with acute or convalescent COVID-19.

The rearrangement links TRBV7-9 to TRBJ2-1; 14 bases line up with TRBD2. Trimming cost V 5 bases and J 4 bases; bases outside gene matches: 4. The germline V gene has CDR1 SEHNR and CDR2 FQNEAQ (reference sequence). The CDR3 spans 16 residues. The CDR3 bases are TGTGCCAGCAGCCCGACTAGCGGGGGGGATTACAATGAGCAGTTCTTC. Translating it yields CASSPTSGGDYNEQFF.

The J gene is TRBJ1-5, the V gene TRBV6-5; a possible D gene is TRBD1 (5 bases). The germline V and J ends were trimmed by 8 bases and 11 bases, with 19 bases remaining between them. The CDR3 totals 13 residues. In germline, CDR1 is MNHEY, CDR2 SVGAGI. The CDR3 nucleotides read TGTGCCAGCGTTATGACAGCTAAAGAGGCCCAGCATTTT. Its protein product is CASVMTAKEAQHF.

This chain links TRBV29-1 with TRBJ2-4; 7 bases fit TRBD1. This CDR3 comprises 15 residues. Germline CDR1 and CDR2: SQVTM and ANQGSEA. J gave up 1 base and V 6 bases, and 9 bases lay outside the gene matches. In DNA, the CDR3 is TGCAGCGTAGGGCAGGGGGTGCTTGCCAAAAACATTCAGTACTTC. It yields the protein CSVGQGVLAKNIQYF.

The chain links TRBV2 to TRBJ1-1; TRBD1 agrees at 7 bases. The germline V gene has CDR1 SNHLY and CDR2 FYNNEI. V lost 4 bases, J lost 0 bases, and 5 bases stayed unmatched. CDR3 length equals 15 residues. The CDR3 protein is CASSAGQVMNTEAFF. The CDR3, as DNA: TGTGCCAGCAGTGCTGGACAGGTTATGAACACTGAAGCTTTCTTT. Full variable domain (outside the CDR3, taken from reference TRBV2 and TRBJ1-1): EPEVTQTPSHQVTQMGQEVILRCVPISNHLYFYWYRQILGQKVEFLVSFYNNEISEKSEIFDDQFSVERPDGSNFTLKIRSTKLEDSAMYFCASSAGQVMNTEAFFGQGTRLTVV.

The CDR3 DNA reads as TGCGCCAGCAGCTTGGCGCACGAGGGACAGGGGGCGCTGGAAGAAGAGCAGTACTTC. Amino acid sequence: CASSLAHEGQGALEEEQYF. The J gene is TRBJ2-7, the V gene TRBV5-1; 12 bases are a match to TRBD1. Germline CDR1 SGHRS, CDR2 YFSETQ. With V trimmed by 0 bases and J by 7 bases, 17 bases remained unmatched. The CDR3 is 19 residues long.

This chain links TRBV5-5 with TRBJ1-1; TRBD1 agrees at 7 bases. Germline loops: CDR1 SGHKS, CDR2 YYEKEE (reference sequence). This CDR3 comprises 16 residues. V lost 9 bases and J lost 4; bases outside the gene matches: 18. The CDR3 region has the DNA TGTGCCACCTTCATGCGGGTCACAGGGGCTTTCACTGAAGCTTTCTTT. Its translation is CATFMRVTGAFTEAFF.

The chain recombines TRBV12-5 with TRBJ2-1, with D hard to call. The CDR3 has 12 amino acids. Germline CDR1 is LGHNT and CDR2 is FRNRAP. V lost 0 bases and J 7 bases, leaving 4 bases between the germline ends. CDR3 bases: TGTGCTAGTGGTTTGGTAGCGAATGAGCAGTTCTTC. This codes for CASGLVANEQFF.

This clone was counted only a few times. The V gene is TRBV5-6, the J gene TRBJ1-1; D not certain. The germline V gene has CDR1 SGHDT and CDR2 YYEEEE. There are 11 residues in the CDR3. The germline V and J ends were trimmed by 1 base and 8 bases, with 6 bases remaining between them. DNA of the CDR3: TGTGCCAGCAGCTTGATGACAGAAGCTTTCTTT. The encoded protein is CASSLMTEAFF.

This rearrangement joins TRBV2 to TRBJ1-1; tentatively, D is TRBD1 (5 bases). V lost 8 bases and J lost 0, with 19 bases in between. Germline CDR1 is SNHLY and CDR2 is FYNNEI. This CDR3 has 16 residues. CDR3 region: CASGATGRTLNTEAFF. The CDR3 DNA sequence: TGTGCCAGCGGGGCAACTGGGCGGACCTTGAACACTGAAGCTTTCTTT.

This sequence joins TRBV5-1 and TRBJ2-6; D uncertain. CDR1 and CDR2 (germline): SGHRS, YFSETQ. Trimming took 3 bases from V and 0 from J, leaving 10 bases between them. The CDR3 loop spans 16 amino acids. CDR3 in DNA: TGCGCCAGCAGCTCCGCAGTGTTCTCTGGGGCCAACGTCCTGACTTTC. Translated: CASSSAVFSGANVLTF.

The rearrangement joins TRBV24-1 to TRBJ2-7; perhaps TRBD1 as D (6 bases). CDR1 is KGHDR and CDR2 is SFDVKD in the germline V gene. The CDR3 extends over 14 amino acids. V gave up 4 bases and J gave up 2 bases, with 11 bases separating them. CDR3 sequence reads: CATSDPDRTYEQYF. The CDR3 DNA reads TGTGCCACCAGTGACCCCGACAGGACCTACGAGCAGTACTTC.

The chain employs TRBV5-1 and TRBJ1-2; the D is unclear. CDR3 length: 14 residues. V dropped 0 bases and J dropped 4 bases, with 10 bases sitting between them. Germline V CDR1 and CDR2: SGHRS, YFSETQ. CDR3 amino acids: CASSLDSVAYGYTF. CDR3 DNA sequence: TGCGCCAGCAGCTTGGATTCGGTCGCCTATGGCTACACCTTC. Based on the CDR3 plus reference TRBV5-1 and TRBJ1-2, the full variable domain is KAGVTQTPRYLIKTRGQQVTLSCSPISGHRSVSWYQQTPGQGLQFLFEYFSETQRNKGNFPGRFSGRQFSNSRSEMNVSTLELGDSALYLCASSLDSVAYGYTFGSGTRLTVV.